The T cell receptor (beta chain) described here comes from a study of OX40 agonist ivuxolimab in advanced cancers. The CDR3 contains 16 residues. Germline CDR1 and CDR2: WSHSY and SAAADI. The V gene lost 2 bases and the J gene lost 0 bases, with 11 bases spanning the gap. Here immunoSEQ multiplex PCR was the method, and the copy in TCRdb shows in-frame clones only, minus some. The repertoire holds tens of thousands of clones, with approximately 92% as singletons. V is TRBV10-2 and J is TRBJ1-5, with unresolved D. The TCR was taken from an adult with an advanced solid tumor such as melanoma, head and neck, liver or kidney cancer. The sequencing used CD4+ or CD8+ T cells sorted from blood, collected in a trial of the OX40 agonist ivuxolimab. The DNA of the CDR3 is TGCGCCAGCAGTGAGGAGGCAGCATATAGCAATCAGCCCCAGCATTTT. Protein: CASSEEAAYSNQPQHF.